This TCR beta chain was captured by sequencing in a study of OX40 agonist ivuxolimab in advanced cancers. Study-wide context: The drug used for patients, ivuxolimab, was an agonistic anti-OX40 (CD134) antibody.

Trimming left V 4 bases short and J 3 bases short, with 10 bases between. This CDR3 contains 13 residues. CDR1 SNHLY and CDR2 FYNNEI come from the germline V gene. The assay was immunoSEQ multiplex PCR, and TCRdb's table has in-frame clones only and misses some. The data show 48,000 or so clones, with around 86% seen just once and less than 2.5% held by the top ten. Sequenced material: CD4+ or CD8+ T cells sorted from blood, taken in a trial of the OX40 agonist ivuxolimab. The chain carries TRBV2 and TRBJ2-7, with a possible D match to TRBD1 (6 bases). The receptor was isolated from an adult with an advanced solid tumor such as melanoma, head and neck, liver or kidney cancer. DNA of the CDR3: TGTGCCAGCAGTGCTACAGGGATCTACGAGCAGTACTTC. Its translation: CASSATGIYEQYF.